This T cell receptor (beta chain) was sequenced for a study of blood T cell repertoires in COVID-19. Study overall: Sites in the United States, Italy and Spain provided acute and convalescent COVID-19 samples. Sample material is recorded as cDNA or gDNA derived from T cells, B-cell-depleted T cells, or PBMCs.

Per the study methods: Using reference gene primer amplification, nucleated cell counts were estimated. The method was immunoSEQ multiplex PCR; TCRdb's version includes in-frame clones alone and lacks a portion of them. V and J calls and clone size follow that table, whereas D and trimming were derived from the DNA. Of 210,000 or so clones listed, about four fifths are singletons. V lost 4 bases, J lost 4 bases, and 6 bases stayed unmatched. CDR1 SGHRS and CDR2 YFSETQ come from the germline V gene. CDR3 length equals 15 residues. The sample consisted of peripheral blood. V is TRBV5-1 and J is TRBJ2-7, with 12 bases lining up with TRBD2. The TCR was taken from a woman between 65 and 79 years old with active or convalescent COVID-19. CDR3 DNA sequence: TGCGCCAGCAGCGGCGGGACTAGCGGGTTGTACGAGCAGTACTTC. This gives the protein CASSGGTSGLYEQYF.